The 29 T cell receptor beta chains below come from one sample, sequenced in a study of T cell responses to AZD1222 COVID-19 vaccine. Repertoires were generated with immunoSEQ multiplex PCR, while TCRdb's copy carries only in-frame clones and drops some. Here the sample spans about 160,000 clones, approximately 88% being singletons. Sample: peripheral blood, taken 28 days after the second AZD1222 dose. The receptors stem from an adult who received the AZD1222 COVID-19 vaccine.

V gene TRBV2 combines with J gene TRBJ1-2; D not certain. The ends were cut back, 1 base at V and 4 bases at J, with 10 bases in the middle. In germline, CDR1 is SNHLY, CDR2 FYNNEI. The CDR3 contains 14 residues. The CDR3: CASSEGRGSYGYTF. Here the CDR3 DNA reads TGTGCCAGCAGTGAAGGCCGAGGGTCCTATGGCTACACCTTC.

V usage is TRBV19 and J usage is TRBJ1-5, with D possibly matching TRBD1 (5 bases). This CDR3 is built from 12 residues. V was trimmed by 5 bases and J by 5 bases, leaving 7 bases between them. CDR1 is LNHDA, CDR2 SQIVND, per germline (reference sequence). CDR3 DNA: TGTGCCAGTAGTGGCAGGGATCAGCCCCAGCATTTT. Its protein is CASSGRDQPQHF.

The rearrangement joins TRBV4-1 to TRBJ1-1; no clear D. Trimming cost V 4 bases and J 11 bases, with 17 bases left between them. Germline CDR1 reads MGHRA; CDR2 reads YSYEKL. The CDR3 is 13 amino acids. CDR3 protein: CASSLGPIPGAFF. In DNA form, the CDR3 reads TGCGCCAGCAGCCTCGGGCCTATACCGGGCGCTTTCTTT.

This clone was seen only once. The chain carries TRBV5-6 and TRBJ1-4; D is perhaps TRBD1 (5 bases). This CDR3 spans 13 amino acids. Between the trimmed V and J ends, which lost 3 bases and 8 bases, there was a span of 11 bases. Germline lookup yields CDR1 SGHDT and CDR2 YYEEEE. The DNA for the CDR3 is TGTGCCAGCAGCTCGGGGCCCTTCGAAAAACTGTTTTTT. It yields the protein CASSSGPFEKLFF.

The CDR3 sequence: CATSELPTYGYTF. The CDR3 nucleotides read TGTGCCACCTCAGAGCTGCCCACCTATGGCTACACCTTC. The J gene is TRBJ1-2, the V gene TRBV27, with D unclear. CDR1 MNHEY and CDR2 SMNVEV come from the germline V gene (reference sequence). CDR3 size: 13 residues. The germline V and J ends were trimmed by 10 bases and 4 bases, with 16 bases remaining between them.

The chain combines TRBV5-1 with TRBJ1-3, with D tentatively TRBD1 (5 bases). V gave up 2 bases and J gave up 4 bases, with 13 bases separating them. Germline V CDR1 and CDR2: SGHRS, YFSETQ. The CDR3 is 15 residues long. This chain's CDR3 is CASSFNGGDGNTIYF. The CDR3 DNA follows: TGCGCCAGCAGCTTTAACGGGGGAGACGGAAACACCATATATTTT.

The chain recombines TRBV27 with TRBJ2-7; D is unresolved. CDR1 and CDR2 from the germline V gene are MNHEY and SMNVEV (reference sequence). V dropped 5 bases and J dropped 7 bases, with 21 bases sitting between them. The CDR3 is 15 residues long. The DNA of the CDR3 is TGTGCCAGCAGTCCCCAATCTATGCGGTCTGTGGAGCAGTACTTC. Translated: CASSPQSMRSVEQYF.

The CDR3 here is CSVIISWDEQYF. In nucleotides, the CDR3 is TGCAGCGTTATTATCTCTTGGGACGAGCAGTACTTC. V gene TRBV29-1 combines with J gene TRBJ2-7; D is undetermined. V was clipped by 5 bases and J by 5 bases, with 13 bases between them. CDR1 is SQVTM and CDR2 is ANQGSEA in the germline V gene. This CDR3 has 12 amino acids.

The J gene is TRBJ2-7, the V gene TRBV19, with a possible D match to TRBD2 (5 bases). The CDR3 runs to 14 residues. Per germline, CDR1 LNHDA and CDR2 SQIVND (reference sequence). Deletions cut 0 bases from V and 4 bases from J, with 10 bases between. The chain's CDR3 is CASSIDTGRYEQYF. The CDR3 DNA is TGTGCCAGTAGTATAGATACGGGAAGGTACGAGCAGTACTTC.

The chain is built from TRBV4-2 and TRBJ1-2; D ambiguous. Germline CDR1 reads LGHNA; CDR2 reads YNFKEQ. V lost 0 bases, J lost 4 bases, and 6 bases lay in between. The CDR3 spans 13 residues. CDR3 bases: TGTGCCAGCAGCCAAGATGAAAGCTATGGCTACACCTTC. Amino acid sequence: CASSQDESYGYTF.

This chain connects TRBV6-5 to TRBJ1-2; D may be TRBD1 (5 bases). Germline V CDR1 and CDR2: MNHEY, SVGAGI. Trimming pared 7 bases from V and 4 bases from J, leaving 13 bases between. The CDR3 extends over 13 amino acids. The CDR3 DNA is TGTGCCAGCACCCAGCCCGGGGGCTATGGCTACACCTTC. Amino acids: CASTQPGGYGYTF.

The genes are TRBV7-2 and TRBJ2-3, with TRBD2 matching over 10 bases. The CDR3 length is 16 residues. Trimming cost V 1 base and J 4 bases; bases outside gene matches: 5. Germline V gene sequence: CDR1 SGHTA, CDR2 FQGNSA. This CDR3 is CASSLVGTSEADTQYF. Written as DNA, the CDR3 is TGTGCCAGCAGCTTAGTAGGGACTAGCGAGGCAGATACGCAGTATTTT.

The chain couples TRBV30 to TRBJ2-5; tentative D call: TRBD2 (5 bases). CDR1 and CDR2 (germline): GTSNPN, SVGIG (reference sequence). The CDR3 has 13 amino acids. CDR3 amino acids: CAQRAERQETQYF. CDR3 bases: TGTGCACAACGAGCGGAGCGCCAAGAGACCCAGTACTTC.

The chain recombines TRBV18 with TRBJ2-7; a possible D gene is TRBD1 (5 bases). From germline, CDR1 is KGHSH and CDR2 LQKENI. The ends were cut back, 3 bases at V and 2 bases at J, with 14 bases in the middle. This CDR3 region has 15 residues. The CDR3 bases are TGTGCCAGCTCACCCGGCAGGGTACGAGCCTACGAGCAGTACTTC. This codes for CASSPGRVRAYEQYF.

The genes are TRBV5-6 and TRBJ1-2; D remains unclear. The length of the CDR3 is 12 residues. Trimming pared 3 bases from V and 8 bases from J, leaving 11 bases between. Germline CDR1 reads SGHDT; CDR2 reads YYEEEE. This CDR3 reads CASSSSQEGYTF. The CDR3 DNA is TGTGCCAGCAGCTCCAGCCAGGAGGGCTACACCTTC.

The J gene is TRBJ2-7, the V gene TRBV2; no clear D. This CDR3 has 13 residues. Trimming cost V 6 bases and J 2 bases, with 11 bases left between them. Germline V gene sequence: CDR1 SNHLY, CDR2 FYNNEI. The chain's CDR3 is CASSWEPPYEQYF. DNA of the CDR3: TGTGCCAGCAGCTGGGAACCCCCCTACGAGCAGTACTTC.

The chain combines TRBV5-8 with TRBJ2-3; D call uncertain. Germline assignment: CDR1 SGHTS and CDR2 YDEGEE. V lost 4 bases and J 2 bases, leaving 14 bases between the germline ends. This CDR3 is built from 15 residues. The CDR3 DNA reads TGTGCCAGCAGCCCAAGGGCCTCGTCCACAGATACGCAGTATTTT. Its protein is CASSPRASSTDTQYF.

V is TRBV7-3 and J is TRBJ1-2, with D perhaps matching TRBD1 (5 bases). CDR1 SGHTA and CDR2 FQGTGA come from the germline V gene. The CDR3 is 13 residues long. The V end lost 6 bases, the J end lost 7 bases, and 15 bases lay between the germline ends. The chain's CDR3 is CASSSGTEGGYTF. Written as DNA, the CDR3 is TGTGCCAGCAGTTCCGGGACGGAGGGTGGCTACACCTTC.

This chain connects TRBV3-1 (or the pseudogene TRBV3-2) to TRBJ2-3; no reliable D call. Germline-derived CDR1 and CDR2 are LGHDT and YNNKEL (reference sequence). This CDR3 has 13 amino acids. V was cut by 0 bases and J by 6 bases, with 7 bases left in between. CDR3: CASSQEGRDTQYF. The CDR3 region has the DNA TGTGCCAGCAGCCAAGAAGGTCGGGATACGCAGTATTTT.

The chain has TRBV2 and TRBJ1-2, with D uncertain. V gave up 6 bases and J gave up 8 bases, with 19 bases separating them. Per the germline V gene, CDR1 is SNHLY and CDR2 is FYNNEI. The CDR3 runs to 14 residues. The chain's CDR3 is CASSGRSGKLGYTF. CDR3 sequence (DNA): TGTGCCAGCAGCGGTCGGTCAGGAAAGCTAGGCTACACCTTC.

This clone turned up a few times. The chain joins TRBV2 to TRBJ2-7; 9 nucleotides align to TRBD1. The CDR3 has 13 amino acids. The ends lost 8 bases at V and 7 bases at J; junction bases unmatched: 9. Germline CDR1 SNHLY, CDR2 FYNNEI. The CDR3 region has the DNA TGTGCCAGCCACCGGACAGGGGCGTTTGAGCAGTACTTC. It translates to CASHRTGAFEQYF.

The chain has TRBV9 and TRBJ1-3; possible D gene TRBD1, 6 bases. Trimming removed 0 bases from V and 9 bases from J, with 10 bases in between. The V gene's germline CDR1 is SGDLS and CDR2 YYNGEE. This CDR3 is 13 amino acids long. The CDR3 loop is CASSVGQGSTIYF. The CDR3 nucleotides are TGTGCCAGCAGCGTAGGGCAGGGGAGCACCATATATTTT.

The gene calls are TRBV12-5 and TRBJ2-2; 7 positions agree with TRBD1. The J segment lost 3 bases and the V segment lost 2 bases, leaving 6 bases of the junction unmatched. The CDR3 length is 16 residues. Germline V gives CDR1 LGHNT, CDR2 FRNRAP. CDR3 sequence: CASGLPRQGDTGELFF. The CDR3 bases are TGTGCTAGTGGTTTGCCCCGACAGGGAGACACCGGGGAGCTGTTTTTT.

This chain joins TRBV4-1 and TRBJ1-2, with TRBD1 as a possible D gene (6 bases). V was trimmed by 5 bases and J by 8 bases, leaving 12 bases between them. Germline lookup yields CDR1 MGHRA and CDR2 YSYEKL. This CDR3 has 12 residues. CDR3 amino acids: CASSWGARGYTF. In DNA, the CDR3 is TGCGCCAGCAGCTGGGGGGCACGGGGCTACACCTTC.

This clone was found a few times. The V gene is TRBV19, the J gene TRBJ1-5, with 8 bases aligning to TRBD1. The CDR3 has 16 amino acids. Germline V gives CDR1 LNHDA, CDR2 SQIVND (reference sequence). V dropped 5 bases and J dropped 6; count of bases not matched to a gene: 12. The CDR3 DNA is TGTGCCAGTAGTGGGGGCCGGGACAGGCCTTCTCAGCCCCAGCATTTT. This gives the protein CASSGGRDRPSQPQHF.

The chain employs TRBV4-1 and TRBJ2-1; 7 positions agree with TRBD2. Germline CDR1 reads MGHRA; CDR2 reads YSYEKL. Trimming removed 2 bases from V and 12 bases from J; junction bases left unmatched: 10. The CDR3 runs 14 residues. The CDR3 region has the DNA TGCGCCAGCAGCCAACCCCTGAATAGCGGGCGGCAGTTCTTC. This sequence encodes CASSQPLNSGRQFF.

The CDR3 DNA reads as TGCGCCAGCAGTGGGGAAGGGGCCCGCACAGATACGCAGTATTTT. Protein product: CASSGEGARTDTQYF. The V gene is TRBV10-1, the J gene TRBJ2-3, with a possible D match to TRBD1 (5 bases). Trimming took off 4 bases at V and 1 base at J, with 12 bases between the two ends. The germline CDR1 and CDR2 sequences are WNHNN and SYGVQD (reference sequence). This CDR3 spans 15 amino acids.

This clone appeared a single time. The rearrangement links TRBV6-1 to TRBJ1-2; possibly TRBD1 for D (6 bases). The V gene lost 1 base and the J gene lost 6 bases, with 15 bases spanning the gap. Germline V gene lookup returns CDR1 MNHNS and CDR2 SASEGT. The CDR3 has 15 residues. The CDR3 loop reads CASSEGGGRLDGYTF. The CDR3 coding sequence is TGTGCCAGCAGTGAAGGTGGGGGGCGTTTGGATGGCTACACCTTC.

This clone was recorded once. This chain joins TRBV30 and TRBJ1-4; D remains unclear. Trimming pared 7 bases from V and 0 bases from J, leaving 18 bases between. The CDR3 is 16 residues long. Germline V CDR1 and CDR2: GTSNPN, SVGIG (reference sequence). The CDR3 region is CAFHGQALTTNEKLFF. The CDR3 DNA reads TGTGCCTTCCATGGCCAGGCGCTGACAACTAATGAAAAACTGTTTTTT.